The rows below give T cell receptor beta chains drawn from one sample of a study of blood T cells in healthy people across ages. TCRdb reprocessed the 5' RACE reads via MiXCR and lists one record per CDR3 protein. The sample lists approximately 690,000 distinct CDR3 sequences; 40% to 45% were seen once. Material for sequencing was blood. These receptors originate from an elderly man in good health. Both conserved end residues are trimmed from each CDR3.

TRBJ2-2 | TRBV5-4 | ASSRTSGGAAGELF
TRBJ2-5 | TRBV29-1 | SVEEPGQGAVETQY
TRBJ2-3 | TRBV28 | ASRRSGSKDTQY
TRBJ1-5 | TRBV3-1 | ASSQAGFNQPQH
TRBJ2-4 | TRBV7-2 | ASSLGPSRGNIQY
TRBJ2-7 | TRBV6-2/TRBV6-3 | ASRDGQGSFPYEQY
TRBJ2-5 | TRBV3-1 | ASSQDKVRGQETQY
TRBJ1-1 | TRBV15 | ATSRHQGGNTEAF
TRBJ1-2 | TRBV29-1 | SVVGDYGYT
TRBJ2-1 | TRBV24-1 | ATSDTTSGRASSYNGQF
TRBJ2-7 | TRBV20-1 | SARERAGVNCEQY
TRBJ2-3 | TRBV4-3 | ASSQGQSSTDTQY
TRBJ1-5 | TRBV6-1 | ASSEAGIIQPQH
TRBJ2-3 | TRBV2 | ASSESRVGLDTQY
TRBJ1-5 | TRBV6-2/TRBV6-3 | ASSSRLNQPQH
TRBJ2-3 | TRBV10-3 | AAGTGRTNTQY
TRBJ2-3 | TRBV7-2 | ASSLASTDTQY
TRBJ2-7 | TRBV27 | ASTTRQGISYEQY
TRBJ2-1 | TRBV7-2 | ASSLALTGTLYNEQF
TRBJ2-1 | TRBV9 | ASSLVAGGPLNEQF
TRBJ1-5 | TRBV12-3/TRBV12-4 | ASSFGGSNQPRH
TRBJ2-1 | TRBV29-1 | SVGVHEQF
TRBJ1-6 | TRBV12-3/TRBV12-4 | AKGSPLH
TRBJ2-5 | TRBV7-6 | AGSLQIGGYQETQY
TRBJ2-2 | TRBV5-1 | ASSPLAGVNTGELF
- | TRBV20-1 | SAQVLGNGRGHLYEQY
TRBJ2-1 | TRBV7-2 | ASSPAGAGGPREQF
- | TRBV15 | ATSRWGNEQY
TRBJ2-3 | TRBV7-8 | ASSPLQNTQY
TRBJ2-7 | TRBV6-1 | ASSERQGIEQY
TRBJ1-2 | TRBV24-1 | ATSDGHRGYNENYGYT
TRBJ1-4 | TRBV28 | ASAVGGATNEKLF
TRBJ2-5 | TRBV4-1 | ASSQMSTDQETQY
TRBJ1-6 | TRBV12-3/TRBV12-4 | ASSYGQNNSPLH
TRBJ1-4 | TRBV4-3 | AGSQGSSRDRF
TRBJ2-7 | TRBV9 | ASSVDGTDYEQY
- | TRBV20-1 | SARARTGFETQY
TRBJ2-3 | TRBV7-9 | ASSLLLAGPTDTQY
TRBJ2-5 | TRBV7-2 | ASSLEFGGAVETQY
TRBJ2-5 | TRBV6-2/TRBV6-3 | ASSYSRGTAETQY
- | TRBV6-2/TRBV6-3 | ASSYARGGHEQY
TRBJ2-1 | TRBV28 | ASNPSRGSGIRDEQF